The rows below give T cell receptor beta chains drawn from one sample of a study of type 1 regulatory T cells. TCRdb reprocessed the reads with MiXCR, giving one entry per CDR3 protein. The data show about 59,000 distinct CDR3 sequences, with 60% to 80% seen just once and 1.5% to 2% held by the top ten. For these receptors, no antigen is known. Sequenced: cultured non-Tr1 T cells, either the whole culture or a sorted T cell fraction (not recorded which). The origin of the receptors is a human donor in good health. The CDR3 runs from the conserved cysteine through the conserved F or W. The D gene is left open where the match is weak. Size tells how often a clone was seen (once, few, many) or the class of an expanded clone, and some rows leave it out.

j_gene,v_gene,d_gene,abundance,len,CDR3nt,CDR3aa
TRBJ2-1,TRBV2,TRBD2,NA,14,TGTGCCAGCAGCCTCGTCCTGACTAGCATTGAGCAGTTCTTC,CASSLVLTSIEQFF
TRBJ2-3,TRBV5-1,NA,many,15,TGCGCCAGCAGCTTGGGACAGATGATCACAGATACGCAGTATTTT,CASSLGQMITDTQYF
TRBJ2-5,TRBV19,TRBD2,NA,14,TGTGCCAGTAGTGGGGGAGGGGCAGAAAAGACCCAGTACTTC,CASSGGGAEKTQYF
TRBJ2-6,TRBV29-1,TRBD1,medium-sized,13,TGCAGCGTCCAAGCCGGACAGGCGACCGTCCTGACTTTC,CSVQAGQATVLTF
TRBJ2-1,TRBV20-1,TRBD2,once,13,TGCAGTGCTAGGGGGAGGGATAGCTATGAGCAGTTCTTC,CSARGRDSYEQFF
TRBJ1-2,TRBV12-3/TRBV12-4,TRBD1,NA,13,TGTGCCAGCAGTCGGGGACAGGGCGGCGGCTACACCTTC,CASSRGQGGGYTF
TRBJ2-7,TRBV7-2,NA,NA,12,TGTGCCAGCAGCTTAGGGCTTACCGAGCAGTACTTC,CASSLGLTEQYF
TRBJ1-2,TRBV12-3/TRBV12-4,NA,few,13,TGTGCCAGCAGCGCGAGTGGTGGCTATGGCTACACCTTC,CASSASGGYGYTF
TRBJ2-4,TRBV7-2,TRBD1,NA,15,TGTGCCAGCAGCAGGGACAGAGTAGCCAAAAACATTCAGTACTTC,CASSRDRVAKNIQYF
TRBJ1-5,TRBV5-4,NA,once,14,TGTGCCAGCAGCTCTATGGGTAGCAATCAGCCCCAGCATTTT,CASSSMGSNQPQHF
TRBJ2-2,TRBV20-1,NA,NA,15,TGCAGTGCACTAGTTACTAGGGGAAACACCGGGGAGCTGTTTTTT,CSALVTRGNTGELFF
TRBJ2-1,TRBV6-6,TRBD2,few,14,TGTGCCACCCGGGAGGGGCTATCCTACAATGAGCAGTTCTTC,CATREGLSYNEQFF
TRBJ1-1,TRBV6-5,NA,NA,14,TGTGCCAGCAGTTACGGGCAGTTTAACACTGAAGCTTTCTTT,CASSYGQFNTEAFF
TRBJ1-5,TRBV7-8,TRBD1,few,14,TGTGCCAGCAGTTTCGGGACAGACAATCAGCCCCAGCATTTT,CASSFGTDNQPQHF
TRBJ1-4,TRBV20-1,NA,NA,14,TGCAGTGCTAGAGATAGCGGGGGAAATGAAAAACTGTTTTTT,CSARDSGGNEKLFF
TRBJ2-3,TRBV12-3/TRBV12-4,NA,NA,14,TGTGCCAGCAGCCCCTTGCAGGGAGCCGATACGCAGTATTTT,CASSPLQGADTQYF
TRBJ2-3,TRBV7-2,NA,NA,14,TGTGCCAGCAGCTCTGCTAACCGAGCAGATACGCAGTATTTT,CASSSANRADTQYF
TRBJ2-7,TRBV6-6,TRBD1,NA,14,TGTGCCAGCAGGAGGACAGGGAGCTCCTACGAGCAGTACTTC,CASRRTGSSYEQYF
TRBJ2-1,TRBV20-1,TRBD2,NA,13,TGCAGTCCGAATCGGGAGGGAGTGGATGAGCAGTTCTTC,CSPNREGVDEQFF
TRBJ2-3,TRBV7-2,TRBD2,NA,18,TGTGCCAGCAGCTTATGGGGTGGTAGCGGGGGGGGCCGGGATACGCAGTATTTT,CASSLWGGSGGGRDTQYF
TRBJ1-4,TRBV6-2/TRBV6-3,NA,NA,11,TGTGCCAGCAGGGACAGTGGAAAACTGTTTTTT,CASRDSGKLFF
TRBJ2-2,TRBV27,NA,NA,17,TGTGCCAGCAGTTTTCGCCCAGGGCTAGCCCGCACCGGGGAGCTGTTTTTT,CASSFRPGLARTGELFF
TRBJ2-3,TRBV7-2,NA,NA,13,TGTGCCAGCAGCTTAGTGTCTAGCGATACGCAGTATTTT,CASSLVSSDTQYF
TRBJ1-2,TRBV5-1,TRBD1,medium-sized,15,TGCGCCAGCAGCTTGACAACAGGGGGTCGCTATGGCTACACCTTC,CASSLTTGGRYGYTF
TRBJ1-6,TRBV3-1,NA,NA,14,TGTGCCAGCAGCCAGGGGGAGCATAATTCACCCCTCCACTTT,CASSQGEHNSPLHF
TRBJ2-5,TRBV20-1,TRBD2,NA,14,TGCAGTGCCTACCCACTAGCGGGAGATGAGACCCAGTACTTC,CSAYPLAGDETQYF
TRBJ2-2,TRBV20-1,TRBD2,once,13,TGCAGTGCCGGGGGGACTCTCACCGGGGAGCTGTTTTTT,CSAGGTLTGELFF
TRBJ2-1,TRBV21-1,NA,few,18,TGTGCCAGCAGCAAAGCGAGGCAGTCCAAATTTTCCTACAATGAGCAGTTCTTC,CASSKARQSKFSYNEQFF
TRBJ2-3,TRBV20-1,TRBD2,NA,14,TGCAGTGCTACGGGACTAGCGGCGGCGGATACGCAGTATTTT,CSATGLAAADTQYF
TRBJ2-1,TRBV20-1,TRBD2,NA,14,TGCAGTGCTAGAGGTAGCGGGGGCTACATCGAGCAGTTCTTC,CSARGSGGYIEQFF
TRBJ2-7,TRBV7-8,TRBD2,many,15,TGTGCCAGCAGCCGAAGCGGGAGCGGGTCCTACGAGCAGTACTTC,CASSRSGSGSYEQYF
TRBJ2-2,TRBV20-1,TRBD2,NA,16,TGCAGTGCTCTACTAGCGGGAGGGCCGGGCACCGGGGAGCTGTTTTTT,CSALLAGGPGTGELFF
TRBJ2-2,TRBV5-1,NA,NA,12,TGCGCCAGCAGCTTATTTGCCGGGGAGCTGTTTTTT,CASSLFAGELFF
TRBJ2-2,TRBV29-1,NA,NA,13,TGCAGCGTGTATCCAGGGAAGACCGGGGAGCTGTTTTTT,CSVYPGKTGELFF
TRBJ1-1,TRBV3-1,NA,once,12,TGTGCCGGCAGCGAAGACGATAGTAAAGCTTTCTTT,CAGSEDDSKAFF